The clone carrying this T cell receptor (beta chain) was detected a few times. Per the germline V gene, CDR1 is LNHNV and CDR2 is YYDKDF (reference sequence). V gave up 0 bases and J gave up 2 bases; unmatched junction bases: 1. This CDR3 region has 15 residues. These data are taken from a study of identical twins. MiXCR, run by TCRdb on the 5' RACE reads, gives a single entry per CDR3 protein. This sample yields around 1.7 million distinct CDR3 sequences, of which around 33% are seen a single time; around 0.3% belongs to the top ten. Sequenced input: cord blood. This rearrangement joins TRBV15 to TRBJ1-5; 7 bases map to TRBD1. The source is a newborn girl in good health. CDR3 in DNA: TGTGCCACCAGCAGAGAGGGGACAGGCAATCAGCCCCAGCATTTT. Its protein is CATSREGTGNQPQHF.